The 9 T cell receptor beta chains given below trace back to one sample, sequenced in a study of regulatory T cells in long-lasting Graves disease. Time point given: persistent/refractory GD, antithyroid drugs over 5 years with positive TRAb. Following extraction of RNA from PBMCs, that RNA was used to make the TCR library. Library construction for TCR beta used iRepertoire HTBI primers and Arm-PCR of CDR3 regions. Via MiXCR, TCRdb re-called the multiplex PCR reads, giving one row per CDR3 protein. The sample comprises about 300,000 distinct CDR3 sequences, around 21% of which are singletons, and more than 50% rests with the top ten. The sample consisted of peripheral blood mononuclear cells (PBMCs), taken when the disease was refractory, from a patient treated with antithyroid drugs. The receptors shown here come from a female donor with Graves disease.

In its sample, this clonotype was seen a few times. CDR3 bases: TGTGCCAGCAGCCAGAGACAGGGCCACTCTGGAAACACCATATATTTT. Translated, it gives CASSQRQGHSGNTIYF. The V call is TRBV7-2, the J call TRBJ1-3, with 7 bases that match TRBD1. Germline values: CDR1 SGHTA, CDR2 FQGNSA. The ends lost 5 bases at V and 0 bases at J; junction bases unmatched: 7. There are 16 residues in the CDR3.

This clonotype has ten or more counts. The V and J genes are TRBV20-1 and TRBJ2-7; 11 nucleotides agree with TRBD2. Germline CDR1 DFQATT, CDR2 SNEGSKA (reference sequence). The trim removed 6 bases at V and 4 bases at J, leaving 5 bases unmatched. The CDR3 is 13 residues long. CDR3 sequence reads: CSAVAGGEYEQYF. Here the CDR3 DNA reads TGCAGTGCAGTAGCGGGAGGGGAATACGAGCAGTACTTC.

In this sample, this clonotype turned up many times. The CDR3 sequence: CASSPFTGGGQYF. CDR3 bases: TGTGCCAGCAGCCCCTTCACAGGAGGGGGGCAGTACTTC. The rearrangement joins TRBV7-2 to TRBJ2-7, with D possibly called TRBD1 or TRBD2 (6 bases each). Germline V gene data show CDR1 as SGHTA and CDR2 as FQGNSA. Trimming took off 5 bases at V and 9 bases at J, with 17 bases between the two ends. This CDR3 has 13 amino acids.

This clonotype was recorded at least ten times. The rearrangement links TRBV28 to TRBJ2-7; D not certain. Looked up from germline, CDR1 is MDHEN and CDR2 is SYDVKM. V gave up 6 bases and J gave up 0 bases, with 6 bases separating them. The CDR3 has 12 residues. The CDR3 DNA is TGTGCCAGCAGCCCTCCCTCCTACGAGCAGTACTTC. It yields the protein CASSPPSYEQYF.

This rearrangement joins TRBV13 to TRBJ2-7, with D possibly matching TRBD2 (5 bases). Trimming cost V 3 bases and J 5 bases, with 14 bases left between them. The CDR3 extends over 14 amino acids. The V gene's germline CDR1 is PRHDT and CDR2 FYEKMQ (reference sequence). The CDR3 here is CASSLSGSVHEQYF. DNA of the CDR3: TGTGCCAGCAGCTTGTCGGGATCCGTCCACGAGCAGTACTTC.

Only a few counts were recorded for this clonotype. V and J are TRBV20-1 and TRBJ2-7, with TRBD1 identical over 7 bases. CDR1 and CDR2 (germline): DFQATT, SNEGSKA (reference sequence). The V and J ends lost 1 base and 1 base, in that order; junction bases with no gene match: 4. The CDR3 extends over 14 amino acids. The CDR3 bases are TGCAGTGCTAGAGGCCCGGGACAGTCCTACGAGCAGTACTTC. Translating gives CSARGPGQSYEQYF.

This clonotype was seen many times. The chain is built from TRBV6-1 and TRBJ1-2; D is undetermined. Looked up from germline, CDR1 is MNHNS and CDR2 is SASEGT. The CDR3 is 18 amino acids. V was shortened by 2 bases and J by 7 bases, with 26 bases between the two germline ends. The CDR3 DNA sequence: TGTGCCAGCAGTGAAAATCTCCGGGGAGAGAATTACGATTTTGGCTACACCTTC. This translates into CASSENLRGENYDFGYTF.

This clonotype came up many times. V gene TRBV7-2 combines with J gene TRBJ1-6, with D possibly TRBD1 on 5 matching bases. CDR1 SGHTA and CDR2 FQGNSA come from the germline V gene. This CDR3 comprises 14 residues. V lost 5 bases and J lost 8, with 13 bases in between. The CDR3 sequence: CASSPAGTHSPLHF. CDR3 DNA sequence: TGTGCCAGCAGCCCCGCGGGGACCCATTCACCCCTCCACTTT.

This clonotype was seen only a few times. This chain uses TRBV27 with TRBJ2-7, with D maybe TRBD1 (5 bases). CDR3 length: 13 residues. The V gene's germline CDR1 is MNHEY and CDR2 SMNVEV (reference sequence). With 4 bases removed from V and 6 bases from J, the gap between germline ends came to 13 bases. The CDR3 nucleotides read TGTGCCAGCAGTTGGCAGGGTCTCGGCGAGCAGTACTTC. As protein: CASSWQGLGEQYF.